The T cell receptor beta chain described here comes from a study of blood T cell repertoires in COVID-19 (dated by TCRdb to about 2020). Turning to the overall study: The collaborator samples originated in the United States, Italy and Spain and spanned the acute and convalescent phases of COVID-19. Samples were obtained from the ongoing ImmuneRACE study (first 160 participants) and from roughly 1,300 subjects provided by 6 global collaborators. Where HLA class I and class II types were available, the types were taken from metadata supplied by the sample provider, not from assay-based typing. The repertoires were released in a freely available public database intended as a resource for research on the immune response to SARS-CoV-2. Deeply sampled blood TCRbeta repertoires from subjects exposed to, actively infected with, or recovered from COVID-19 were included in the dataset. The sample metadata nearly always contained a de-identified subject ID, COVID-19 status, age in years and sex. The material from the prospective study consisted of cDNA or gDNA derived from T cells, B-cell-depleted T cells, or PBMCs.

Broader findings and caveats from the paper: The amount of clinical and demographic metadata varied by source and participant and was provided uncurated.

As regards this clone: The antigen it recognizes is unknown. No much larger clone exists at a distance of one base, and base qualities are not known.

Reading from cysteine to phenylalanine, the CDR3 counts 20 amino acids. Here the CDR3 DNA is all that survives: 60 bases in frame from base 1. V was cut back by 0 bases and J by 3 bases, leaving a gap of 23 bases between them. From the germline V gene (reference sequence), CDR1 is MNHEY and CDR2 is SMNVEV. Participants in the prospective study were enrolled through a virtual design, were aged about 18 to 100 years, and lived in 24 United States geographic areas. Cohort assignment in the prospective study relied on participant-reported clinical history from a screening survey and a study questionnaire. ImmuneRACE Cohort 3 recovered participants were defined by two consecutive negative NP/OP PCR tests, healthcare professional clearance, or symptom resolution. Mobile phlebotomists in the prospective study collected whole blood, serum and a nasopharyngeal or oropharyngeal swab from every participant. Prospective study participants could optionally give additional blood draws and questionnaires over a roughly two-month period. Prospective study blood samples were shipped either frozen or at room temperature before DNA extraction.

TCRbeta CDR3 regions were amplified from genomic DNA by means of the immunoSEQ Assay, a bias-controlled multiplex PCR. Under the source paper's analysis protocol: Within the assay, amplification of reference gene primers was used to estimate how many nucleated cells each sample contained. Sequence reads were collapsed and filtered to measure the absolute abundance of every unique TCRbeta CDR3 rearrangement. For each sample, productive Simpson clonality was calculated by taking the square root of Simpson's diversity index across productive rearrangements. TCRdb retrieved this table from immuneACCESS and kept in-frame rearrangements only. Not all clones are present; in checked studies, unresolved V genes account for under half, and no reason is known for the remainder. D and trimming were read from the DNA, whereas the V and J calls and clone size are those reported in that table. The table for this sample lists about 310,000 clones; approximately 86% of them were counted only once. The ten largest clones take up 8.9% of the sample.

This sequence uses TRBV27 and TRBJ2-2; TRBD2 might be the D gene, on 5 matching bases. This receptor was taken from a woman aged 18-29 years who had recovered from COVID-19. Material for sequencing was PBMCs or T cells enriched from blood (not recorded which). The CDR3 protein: CASSLSPPGSEETYTGELFF. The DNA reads TGTGCCAGCAGTTTATCCCCCCCGGGGAGCGAGGAGACTTACACCGGGGAGCTGTTTTTT.